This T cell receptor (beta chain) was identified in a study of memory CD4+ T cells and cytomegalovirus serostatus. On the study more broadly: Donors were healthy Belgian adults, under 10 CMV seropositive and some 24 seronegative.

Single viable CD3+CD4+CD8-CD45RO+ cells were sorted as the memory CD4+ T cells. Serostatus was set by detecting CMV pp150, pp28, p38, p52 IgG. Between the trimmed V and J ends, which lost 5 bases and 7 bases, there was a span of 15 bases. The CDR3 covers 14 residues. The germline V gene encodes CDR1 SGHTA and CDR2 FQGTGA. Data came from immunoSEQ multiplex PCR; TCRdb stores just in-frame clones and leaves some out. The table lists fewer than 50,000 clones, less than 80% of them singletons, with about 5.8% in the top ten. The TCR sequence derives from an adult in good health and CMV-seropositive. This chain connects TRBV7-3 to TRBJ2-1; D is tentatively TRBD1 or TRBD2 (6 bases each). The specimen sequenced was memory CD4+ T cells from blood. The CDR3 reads CASSPGDSENEQFF. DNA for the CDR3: TGTGCCAGCAGCCCAGGGGACTCAGAAAATGAGCAGTTCTTC.